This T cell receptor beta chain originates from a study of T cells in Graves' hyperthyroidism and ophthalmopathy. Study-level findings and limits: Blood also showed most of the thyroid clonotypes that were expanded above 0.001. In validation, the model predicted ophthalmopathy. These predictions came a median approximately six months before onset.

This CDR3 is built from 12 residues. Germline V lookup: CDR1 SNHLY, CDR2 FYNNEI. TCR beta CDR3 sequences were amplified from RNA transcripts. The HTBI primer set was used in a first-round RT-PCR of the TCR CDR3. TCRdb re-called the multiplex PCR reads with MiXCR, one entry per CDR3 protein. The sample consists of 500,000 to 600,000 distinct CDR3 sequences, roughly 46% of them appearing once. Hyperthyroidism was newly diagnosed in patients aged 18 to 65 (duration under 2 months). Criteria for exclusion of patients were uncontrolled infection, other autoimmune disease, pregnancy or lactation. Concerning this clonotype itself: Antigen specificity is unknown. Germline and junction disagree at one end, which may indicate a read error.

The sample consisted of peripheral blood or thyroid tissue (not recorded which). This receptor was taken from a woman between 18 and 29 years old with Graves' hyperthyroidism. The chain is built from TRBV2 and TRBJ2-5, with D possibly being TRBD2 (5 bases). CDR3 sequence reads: CASSEATGSEFF. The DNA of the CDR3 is TGTGCCAGCAGTGAAGCGACGGGATCCGAGTTCTTC.